These 21 T cell receptor beta chains were sequenced from one sample in a study of cytomegalovirus exposure and HLA in healthy donors. Amplification used 60 Vbeta primers and 13 Jbeta primers. The table came from immunoSEQ multiplex PCR; TCRdb's copy has only in-frame clones and leaves some out. This table has about 140,000 clones, approximately 82% appearing once. Sequenced sample: PBMCs. These receptors were taken from a young man in good health and CMV-seropositive.

The V gene is TRBV7-8, the J gene TRBJ2-7; 8 positions match TRBD2. V trimming: 5 bases; J trimming: 6 bases; junction bases outside the gene matches: 9. Looked up from germline, CDR1 is SGHVS and CDR2 is FQNEAQ. The CDR3 spans 14 residues. The CDR3 sequence: CASSQREITLEQYF. The CDR3 coding sequence is TGTGCCAGCAGCCAGCGGGAGATTACCCTCGAGCAGTACTTC.

The chain uses TRBV7-9 and TRBJ2-7; TRBD1 aligns across 10 bases. The CDR3 has 15 amino acids. Germline CDR1 and CDR2: SEHNR and FQNEAQ (reference sequence). V trimming: 2 bases; J trimming: 5 bases; junction bases outside the gene matches: 6. The CDR3 sequence is CASSLLDRGIHEQYF. The CDR3 nucleotides are TGTGCCAGCAGCTTACTGGACAGGGGGATCCACGAGCAGTACTTC.

This chain joins TRBV9 and TRBJ2-7; 8 nucleotides line up with TRBD2. The germline gives CDR1 SGDLS, CDR2 YYNGEE. The CDR3 is made up of 15 amino acids. J lost 2 bases, V lost 4 bases, and 8 bases had no gene match. CDR3 in DNA: TGTGCCAGCAGCTCCCTGGCGGGAGGACCCTACGAGCAGTACTTC. It translates to CASSSLAGGPYEQYF.

The chain couples TRBV5-1 to TRBJ1-1, with TRBD1 matching 7 bases. Germline assignment: CDR1 SGHRS and CDR2 YFSETQ. The CDR3 runs to 14 residues. The J segment lost 1 base and the V segment lost 3 bases, leaving 3 bases of the junction unmatched. The CDR3 loop reads CASSWDSANTEAFF. CDR3 in DNA: TGCGCCAGCAGCTGGGACAGTGCGAACACTGAAGCTTTCTTT.

This clone was observed a few times. The chain recombines TRBV10-3 with TRBJ1-1; 7 bases line up with TRBD1. CDR1 is ENHRY and CDR2 is SYGVKD in the germline V gene. This CDR3 contains 15 residues. Trimming at V came to 8 bases and at J to 0 bases, leaving 9 bases not matched to a gene. The CDR3 DNA reads TGTGCCATCCGGAGGACAGGAGGAATGAACACTGAAGCTTTCTTT. Translating gives CAIRRTGGMNTEAFF.

The chain recombines TRBV9 with TRBJ2-1; 8 nucleotides line up with TRBD2. The CDR3 sequence is 16 residues long. Germline loops: CDR1 SGDLS, CDR2 YYNGEE. Losses at the gene ends were 2 bases for V and 0 bases for J; bases not matched to a gene: 4. As DNA, the CDR3 is TGTGCCAGCAGCGTTTCACTAGCGGCCTCCTACAATGAGCAGTTCTTC. Its protein is CASSVSLAASYNEQFF.

This clone was observed a few times. CDR3 sequence: CASSHKRRVGGNTIYF. CDR3 nucleotides: TGTGCCAGCAGCCATAAACGGCGGGTTGGTGGAAACACCATATATTTT. The chain couples TRBV7-9 to TRBJ1-3; D unclear. The CDR3 runs 16 residues. The germline V gene has CDR1 SEHNR and CDR2 FQNEAQ (reference sequence). V was pared by 5 bases and J by 3 bases, with 17 bases between.

The J gene is TRBJ2-7, the V gene TRBV5-1, with a tentative D call TRBD1 (7 bases). Germline-derived CDR1 and CDR2 are SGHRS and YFSETQ. V lost 4 bases to trimming and J lost 0 bases, with 11 bases between them. This CDR3 is built from 14 residues. This CDR3 reads CASSGGTDSYEQYF. In nucleotides, the CDR3 is TGCGCCAGCAGCGGCGGGACAGACTCCTACGAGCAGTACTTC.

V is TRBV18 and J is TRBJ2-6; 9 positions agree with TRBD1. V gave up 3 bases and J gave up 2 bases; unmatched junction bases: 5. This CDR3 region has 17 residues. The germline V gene has CDR1 KGHSH and CDR2 LQKENI. The CDR3 DNA reads TGTGCCAGCTCACCTTTCAGACAGGGGGCTGGGGCCAACGTCCTGACTTTC. Translation gives CASSPFRQGAGANVLTF.

This chain uses TRBV7-9 with TRBJ2-5; 8 bases are shared with TRBD2. Germline V CDR1 and CDR2: SEHNR, FQNEAQ (reference sequence). J gave up 1 base and V 2 bases, and 3 bases lay outside the gene matches. This CDR3 comprises 15 residues. The CDR3: CASSLRGGSQETQYF. CDR3 coding DNA: TGTGCCAGCAGCTTACGGGGGGGATCCCAAGAGACCCAGTACTTC. Looking up the rest from reference TRBV7-9 and TRBJ2-5 gives the full variable domain: DTGVSQNPRHKITKRGQNVTFRCDPISEHNRLYWYRQTLGQGPEFLTYFQNEAQLEKSRLLSDRFSAERPKGSFSTLEIQRTEQGDSAMYLCASSLRGGSQETQYFGPGTRLLVL.

CDR3 DNA: TGTGCCAGCAGCCAGCGGGTGGACTACAATGAGCAGTTCTTC. It encodes CASSQRVDYNEQFF. The chain has TRBV28 and TRBJ2-1; possibly TRBD2 for D (6 bases). CDR1 MDHEN and CDR2 SYDVKM come from the germline V gene. The CDR3 is made up of 14 amino acids. V was pared by 6 bases and J by 3 bases, with 12 bases between.

The CDR3 DNA is TGTGCCAGTAGGCAGGGCCTGAGCTCCTACAATGAGCAGTTCTTC. It yields the protein CASRQGLSSYNEQFF. This sequence joins TRBV19 and TRBJ2-1; possibly TRBD1 for D (5 bases). The CDR3 runs 15 residues. The V end lost 6 bases, the J end lost 0 bases, and 12 bases lay between the germline ends. CDR1 and CDR2 from the germline V gene are LNHDA and SQIVND (reference sequence). Looking up the rest from reference TRBV19 and TRBJ2-1 gives the full variable domain: DGGITQSPKYLFRKEGQNVTLSCEQNLNHDAMYWYRQDPGQGLRLIYYSQIVNDFQKGDIAEGYSVSREKKESFPLTVTSAQKNPTAFYLCASRQGLSSYNEQFFGPGTRLTVL.

The chain uses TRBV18 and TRBJ2-7; TRBD2 is a possible D gene (5 bases). From germline, CDR1 is KGHSH and CDR2 LQKENI. The CDR3 runs 16 residues. V gave up 0 bases and J gave up 7 bases, with 19 bases separating them. Here the CDR3 reads CASSPPGPLSSGEQYF. The CDR3 bases are TGTGCCAGCTCACCACCAGGGCCACTGTCTTCGGGGGAGCAGTACTTC.

Regarding this clone: At one end, the junction sequence differs from germline, possibly due to a read error. V and J are TRBV4-2 and TRBJ2-1; TRBD1 is a possible D gene (5 bases). This CDR3 has 20 amino acids. Germline CDR1 is LGHNA and CDR2 is YNFKEQ. This chain's CDR3 is CASSQEFQGRLVSSYSEQFF. CDR3 sequence (DNA): TGTGCCAGCAGCCAAGAATTTCAGGGTAGGTTGGTCAGCTCCTACAGTGAGCAGTTCTTC.

This clone was recorded a few times. The CDR3 sequence is CASSLSGQATDTQYF. The CDR3 DNA is TGTGCCAGCTCACTTTCGGGACAGGCCACAGATACGCAGTATTTT. The V gene is TRBV18, the J gene TRBJ2-3; 8 bases agree with TRBD1. V lost 4 bases and J lost 2; bases outside the gene matches: 5. Germline loops: CDR1 KGHSH, CDR2 LQKENI. The CDR3 is made up of 15 amino acids.

The gene calls are TRBV5-1 and TRBJ1-1; 7 nucleotides line up with TRBD1. Losses at the gene ends were 4 bases for V and 0 bases for J; bases not matched to a gene: 3. CDR1 is SGHRS, CDR2 YFSETQ, per germline. The length of the CDR3 is 14 residues. The CDR3 reads CASSTGDVNTEAFF. In nucleotides, the CDR3 is TGCGCCAGCAGCACAGGGGACGTGAACACTGAAGCTTTCTTT. Full variable domain (rest looked up from reference TRBV5-1 and TRBJ1-1): KAGVTQTPRYLIKTRGQQVTLSCSPISGHRSVSWYQQTPGQGLQFLFEYFSETQRNKGNFPGRFSGRQFSNSRSEMNVSTLELGDSALYLCASSTGDVNTEAFFGQGTRLTVV.

The chain is built from TRBV10-3 and TRBJ2-3, with 8 bases identical to TRBD2. Germline CDR1 reads ENHRY; CDR2 reads SYGVKD. The CDR3 is 15 amino acids. J was trimmed by 6 bases and V by 8 bases; bases with no gene match: 13. The CDR3 is CAISKEAGATDTQYF. CDR3 DNA sequence: TGTGCCATCTCCAAGGAAGCGGGGGCGACGGATACGCAGTATTTT.

This chain uses TRBV21-1 with TRBJ2-1; the table assigns TRBD2, which was not confirmed against the DNA. TRBV21-1 counts as a pseudogene. The CDR3 contains 12 residues. CDR3 in DNA: TGTGCCAGCACCCCGACCGGGAATGAGCAGTTCTTC. As protein: CASTPTGNEQFF.

The genes are TRBV2 and TRBJ2-3, with D tentatively TRBD2 (6 bases). With 8 bases removed from V and 2 bases from J, the gap between germline ends came to 17 bases. The CDR3 is 15 residues long. Looked up from germline, CDR1 is SNHLY and CDR2 is FYNNEI. The CDR3 here is CASARERASTDTQYF. As DNA, the CDR3 is TGTGCCAGCGCCCGTGAGCGGGCCTCCACAGATACGCAGTATTTT.

The chain has TRBV28 and TRBJ2-1, with 10 bases fitting TRBD1. This CDR3 has 15 residues. Germline CDR1 is MDHEN and CDR2 is SYDVKM. V shed 7 bases and J 1 base; nucleotides not matched to a gene: 4. In DNA form, the CDR3 reads TGTGCCAGCACCTGGACAGGGGGGTCCTACAATGAGCAGTTCTTC. This translates into CASTWTGGSYNEQFF. Based on the CDR3 plus reference TRBV28 and TRBJ2-1, the full variable domain is DVKVTQSSRYLVKRTGEKVFLECVQDMDHENMFWYRQDPGLGLRLIYFSYDVKMKEKGDIPEGYSVSREKKERFSLILESASTNQTSMYLCASTWTGGSYNEQFFGPGTRLTVL.

This clone has only one observation. CDR3 loop: CASSLPLAGGSYNEQFF. The CDR3 region has the DNA TGTGCCAGCAGCTTACCCCTCGCAGGGGGCTCCTACAATGAGCAGTTCTTC. The chain combines TRBV7-9 with TRBJ2-1; 7 bases line up with TRBD1. The length of the CDR3 is 17 residues. Germline values: CDR1 SEHNR, CDR2 FQNEAQ (reference sequence). J was trimmed by 0 bases and V by 2 bases; bases with no gene match: 7. The variable domain in full, completed from reference TRBV7-9 and TRBJ2-1, reads DTGVSQNPRHKITKRGQNVTFRCDPISEHNRLYWYRQTLGQGPEFLTYFQNEAQLEKSRLLSDRFSAERPKGSFSTLEIQRTEQGDSAMYLCASSLPLAGGSYNEQFFGPGTRLTVL.